This is a list of T cell receptor beta chains from one sample in a study of blood T cell repertoires in COVID-19. Profiling relied on immunoSEQ multiplex PCR, and the TCRdb table lists in-frame clones only, not all of them. The sample consists of tens of thousands of clones, around 84% of them appearing once. The sequenced material came from peripheral blood. The receptors were sampled from a human donor with active COVID-19. The donor label of this sample is uncertain. CDR3s include the opening cysteine and the closing phenylalanine or tryptophan. Each record gives: J gene, clone size, D gene, V gene, CDR3 DNA, CDR3 protein. A D gene is named only where the DNA matches it firmly. Clone size is shown for a subset of rows, as once, few, many or a class of expanded clone.

TRBJ2-5 - - TRBV14 TGTGCCAGCAGCCGGGGCCATCCGGAGACCCAGTACTTC CASSRGHPETQYF
TRBJ2-1 - - TRBV30 TGTGCCTGGAGGTCGAGCTCCTACAATGAGCAGTTCTTC CAWRSSSYNEQFF
TRBJ2-3 - - TRBV5-6 TGTGCCAGCAGCTTTCAAGATACGCAGTATTTT CASSFQDTQYF
TRBJ1-3 - - TRBV7-8 TGTGCCAGCAGCTTATTTAGCAGGGCGGACACCATATATTTT CASSLFSRADTIYF
TRBJ2-5 - - TRBV5-8 TGTGCCAGCAGCCGCAGACCCAGGGGTCAAGAGACCCAGTACTTC CASSRRPRGQETQYF
TRBJ1-2 - TRBD1 TRBV25-1 TGTGCCAGCAGTGAACAGGGGGCCGACTATGGCTACACCTTC CASSEQGADYGYTF
TRBJ1-5 - - TRBV4-2 TGTGCCAGCAGCCAGGCCTTCTCACAGGGCCACAATCAGCCCCAGCATTTT CASSQAFSQGHNQPQHF
TRBJ2-7 medium-sized - TRBV30 TGTGCCTGGAGTGTACTCCGTGTGAGTCGGTACGAGCAGTACTTC CAWSVLRVSRYEQYF
TRBJ2-1 - TRBD2 TRBV5-1 TGCGCCAGCAGCAGTCCGGGTGGACTAGGCAATGAGCAGTTCTTC CASSSPGGLGNEQFF
TRBJ1-4 - - TRBV27 TGTGCCAGCAGAAAGGGGACACTCGCAACTAATGAAAAACTGTTTTTT CASRKGTLATNEKLFF
TRBJ1-6 - - TRBV6-6 TGTGCCAGCAGAGGGGGGGAATCACCCCTCCACTTT CASRGGESPLHF
TRBJ2-7 medium-sized TRBD1 TRBV20-1 TGCAGTGCTAGTCCCACGGGACAGGGCTACGAGCAGTACTTC CSASPTGQGYEQYF
TRBJ2-1 - TRBD1 TRBV13 TGTGCCAGCAGCCCCTGGACAGGGGGCGGGGATGAGCAGTTCTTC CASSPWTGGGDEQFF
TRBJ2-5 - TRBD2 TRBV2 TGTGCCAGCAGTAGGACTAGCGAGGGAGAGACCCAGTACTTC CASSRTSEGETQYF
TRBJ1-5 - - TRBV15 TGTGCCACCAGCGGACCCCCGGGGAAAAATCAGCCCCAGCATTTT CATSGPPGKNQPQHF
TRBJ2-7 - - TRBV10-3 TGTGCCATCAGTGATGTAGCGGACGAGCAGTACTTC CAISDVADEQYF
TRBJ2-3 - TRBD2 TRBV10-3 TGTGCCATCAGTGACGTAGCGGGGGGCACAGATACGCAGTATTTT CAISDVAGGTDTQYF
TRBJ2-7 once - TRBV4-2 TGTGCCAGCAGCCCCCGGGACATGCCCTACGAGCAGTACTTC CASSPRDMPYEQYF
TRBJ2-1 - - TRBV3-1/TRBV3-2 TGTGCCAGCAGCCCCTACAGGGACGGTGAGCAGTTCTTC CASSPYRDGEQFF
TRBJ2-5 - - TRBV18 TGTGCCAGCTCACCCCCGGGGACGGGGGACCAAGAGACCCAGTACTTC CASSPPGTGDQETQYF
TRBJ1-6 few TRBD1 TRBV18 TGTGCCAGCTCAGGGGGACAGACCCCTTCACCCCTCCACTTT CASSGGQTPSPLHF
TRBJ2-3 - - TRBV28 TGTGCCAGCAGCGACAGCGGCACAGATACGCAGTATTTT CASSDSGTDTQYF
TRBJ1-5 - - TRBV19 TGTGCCAGTAGTATAGCCGGACACCTAAGCAATCAGCCCCAGCATTTT CASSIAGHLSNQPQHF
TRBJ1-5 - - TRBV2 TGTGCCAGCAGTGAAGGGGGCAGGGTTCATCAGCCCCAGCATTTT CASSEGGRVHQPQHF
TRBJ1-1 once - TRBV18 TGTGCCAGCTCAGCGGGACTCATGAACACTGAAGCTTTCTTT CASSAGLMNTEAFF
TRBJ2-7 - TRBD1 TRBV7-3 TGTGCCAGCAGTCAGGGGGCAGGGGGCGCGTACGAGCAGTACTTC CASSQGAGGAYEQYF
TRBJ2-2 - TRBD2 TRBV9 TGTGCCATCAACCCTCCGTGCGGGAGTGGTCGTCGGACCGGGGAGCTGTTTTTT CAINPPCGSGRRTGELFF
TRBJ2-5 - - TRBV5-6 TGTGCCAGCAGCTTGTCCCCCTCGGAGACCCAGTACTTC CASSLSPSETQYF
TRBJ2-1 - - TRBV10-3 TGTGCCATCAGTGAGTGGCGGGAATCTTCCAATGAGCAGTTCTTC CAISEWRESSNEQFF
TRBJ2-1 - TRBD1 TRBV5-1 TGCGCCAGCAACAATTACAGGGGACCCTACAATGAGCAGTTCTTC CASNNYRGPYNEQFF
TRBJ1-5 - TRBD1 TRBV5-6 TGTGCCAGCAGCTCCGGACAGGAACGATACAATCAGCCCCAGCATTTT CASSSGQERYNQPQHF